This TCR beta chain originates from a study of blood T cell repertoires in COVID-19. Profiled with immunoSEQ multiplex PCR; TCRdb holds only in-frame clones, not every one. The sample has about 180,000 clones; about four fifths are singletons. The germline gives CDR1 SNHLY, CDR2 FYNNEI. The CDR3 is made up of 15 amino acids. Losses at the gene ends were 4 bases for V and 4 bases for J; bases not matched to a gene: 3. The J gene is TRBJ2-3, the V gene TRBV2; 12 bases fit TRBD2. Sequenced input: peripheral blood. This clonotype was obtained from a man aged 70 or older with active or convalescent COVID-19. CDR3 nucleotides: TGTGCCAGCAGTGCGACTAGCGGGGGAGCAGATACGCAGTATTTT. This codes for CASSATSGGADTQYF.